Below, one TCR beta chain is given with its context. The CDR3 is 12 residues long. The germline V gene encodes CDR1 SGHRS and CDR2 YFSETQ. J was trimmed by 4 bases and V by 5 bases; bases with no gene match: 3. The data were obtained in a study of control samples from healthy donors and cancer patients. The table came from immunoSEQ multiplex PCR; TCRdb's copy has only in-frame clones and leaves some out. The sample shows some 90,000 clones, roughly 92% of them seen only once. The chain links TRBV5-1 to TRBJ2-7; 7 bases match TRBD1. The sequencing input was blood. The sequence was collected from a woman under 40 in good health. CDR3 sequence reads: CASRTGQYEQYF. CDR3 coding DNA: TGCGCCAGCAGGACAGGGCAATACGAGCAGTACTTC.